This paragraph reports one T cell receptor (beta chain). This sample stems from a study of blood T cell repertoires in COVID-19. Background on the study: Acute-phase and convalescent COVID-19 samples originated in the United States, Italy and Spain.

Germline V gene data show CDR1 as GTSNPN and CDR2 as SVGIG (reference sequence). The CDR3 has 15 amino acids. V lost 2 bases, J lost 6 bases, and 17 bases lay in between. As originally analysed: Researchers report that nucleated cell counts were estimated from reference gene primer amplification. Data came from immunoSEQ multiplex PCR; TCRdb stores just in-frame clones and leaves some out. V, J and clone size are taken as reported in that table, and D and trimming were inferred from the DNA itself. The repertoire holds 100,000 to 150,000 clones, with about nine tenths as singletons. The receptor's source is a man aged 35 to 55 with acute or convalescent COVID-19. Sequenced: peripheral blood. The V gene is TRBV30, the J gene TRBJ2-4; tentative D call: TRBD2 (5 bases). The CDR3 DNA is TGTGCCTGGAGTCCTCGGGGAAGGGTGGGAAACATTCAGTACTTC. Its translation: CAWSPRGRVGNIQYF.